Following are 30 T cell receptor beta chains from one sample sequenced in a study of cytomegalovirus exposure and HLA in healthy donors. TCRdb's copy holds only in-frame clones and misses some; the assay was immunoSEQ multiplex PCR. The table has fewer than 250,000 clones, approximately 88% seen once. Sequences were obtained from PBMCs. These receptors originate from a woman in her thirties in good health and CMV-seropositive.

Only a few counts were recorded for this clone. The rearrangement joins TRBV6-1 to TRBJ2-3; 8 bases are shared with TRBD2. CDR1 is MNHNS and CDR2 is SASEGT in the germline V gene. V lost 6 bases, J lost 2 bases, and 4 bases stayed unmatched. This CDR3 contains 14 residues. Here the CDR3 DNA reads TGTGCCAGCAGACTAGCGGAATCCACAGATACGCAGTATTTT. Protein product: CASRLAESTDTQYF.

This clone was detected a few times. The chain carries TRBV19 and TRBJ1-5; D call uncertain. Germline-derived CDR1 and CDR2 are LNHDA and SQIVND (reference sequence). The CDR3 consists of 15 residues. Trimming cost V 3 bases and J 0 bases, with 9 bases left between them. The CDR3 coding sequence is TGTGCCAGTAGTATTAAGGACGTTAGCAATCAGCCCCAGCATTTT. Encoded protein: CASSIKDVSNQPQHF.

The V call is TRBV13, the J call TRBJ2-5; D may correspond to TRBD1 or TRBD2 (6 bases each). This CDR3 region has 19 residues. CDR1 is PRHDT and CDR2 is FYEKMQ in the germline V gene (reference sequence). V lost 5 bases and J 2 bases, leaving 27 bases between the germline ends. CDR3 amino acids: CASSTGQVGGGTGQETQYF. The DNA for the CDR3 is TGTGCCAGCAGCACGGGACAAGTAGGAGGGGGGACTGGGCAAGAGACCCAGTACTTC.

This clone appeared a few times. The rearrangement joins TRBV11-2 to TRBJ1-2, with TRBD1 matching 9 bases. The V gene end was trimmed by 4 bases and the J gene end by 4 bases; junction bases not matched to a gene: 4. Per the germline V gene, CDR1 is SGHAT and CDR2 is FQNNGV. This CDR3 contains 14 residues. The CDR3 DNA sequence: TGTGCCAGCAGCTCAGAGGGACAGGGCTATGGCTACACCTTC. Amino acid sequence: CASSSEGQGYGYTF. The full variable domain, with the rest looked up from reference TRBV11-2 and TRBJ1-2, is EAGVAQSPRYKIIEKRQSVAFWCNPISGHATLYWYQQILGQGPKLLIQFQNNGVVDDSQLPKDRFSAERLKGVDSTLKIQPAKLEDSAVYLCASSSEGQGYGYTFGSGTRLTVV.

The genes are TRBV5-1 and TRBJ1-1, with D possibly being TRBD1 (6 bases). This CDR3 contains 16 residues. The germline gives CDR1 SGHRS, CDR2 YFSETQ. Trimming cost V 3 bases and J 5 bases, with 20 bases left between them. CDR3 nucleotides: TGCGCCAGCAGCTGGAATACCCACAGGGTTATGACTGAAGCTTTCTTT. It translates to CASSWNTHRVMTEAFF.

The chain joins TRBV9 to TRBJ2-5, with 9 nucleotides matching TRBD2. V shed 0 bases and J 5 bases; nucleotides not matched to a gene: 5. Germline CDR1 SGDLS, CDR2 YYNGEE. The CDR3 has 15 residues. CDR3 in amino acids: CASSVAPSGMETQYF. DNA for the CDR3: TGTGCCAGCAGCGTAGCGCCTAGCGGGATGGAGACCCAGTACTTC.

The chain is built from TRBV5-6 and TRBJ1-2; D gene unclear. CDR3 length equals 14 residues. Deletions cut 4 bases from V and 2 bases from J, with 12 bases between. In germline, CDR1 is SGHDT, CDR2 YYEEEE. CDR3 loop: CASSLPWGNYGYTF. CDR3 nucleotide sequence: TGTGCCAGCAGCCTCCCCTGGGGAAACTATGGCTACACCTTC.

The chain combines TRBV5-1 with TRBJ1-4; D remains ambiguous. CDR1 and CDR2 (germline): SGHRS, YFSETQ. The V gene lost 4 bases and the J gene lost 5 bases, with 15 bases spanning the gap. The length of the CDR3 is 15 residues. The CDR3 DNA reads TGCGCCAGCAGCCGGATGGGGAGTGGAAATGAAAAACTGTTTTTT. It encodes CASSRMGSGNEKLFF.

This CDR3 is CASSTGPTDTQYF. The CDR3 coding sequence is TGTGCCAGCTCTACGGGACCCACAGATACGCAGTATTTT. The J gene is TRBJ2-3, the V gene TRBV6-4; tentatively, D is TRBD1 or TRBD2 (5 bases each). V was clipped by 8 bases and J by 2 bases, with 11 bases between them. This CDR3 comprises 13 residues. Germline V gene data show CDR1 as MRHNA and CDR2 as SNTAGT.

The J gene is TRBJ1-1, the V gene TRBV30; D gene unclear. V was cut by 2 bases and J by 3 bases, with 7 bases left in between. CDR3 size: 12 residues. Germline CDR1 GTSNPN, CDR2 SVGIG (reference sequence). The CDR3 loop reads CAWSHLDTEAFF. CDR3 nucleotides: TGTGCCTGGAGTCACTTGGACACTGAAGCTTTCTTT.

V is TRBV6-1 and J is TRBJ2-3; D ambiguous. V lost 1 base to trimming and J lost 2 bases, with 13 bases between them. Germline V CDR1 and CDR2: MNHNS, SASEGT. The CDR3 spans 16 residues. The CDR3 DNA is TGTGCCAGCAGTGAAGATCCGAACCCTCACACAGATACGCAGTATTTT. Translation: CASSEDPNPHTDTQYF.

The V and J genes are TRBV9 and TRBJ2-7, with 9 bases fitting TRBD1. This CDR3 contains 15 residues. Germline V gene sequence: CDR1 SGDLS, CDR2 YYNGEE. With V trimmed by 0 bases and J by 4 bases, 5 bases remained unmatched. CDR3 sequence reads: CASSVGTGANYEQYF. The CDR3 DNA reads TGTGCCAGCAGCGTAGGGACAGGGGCTAATTACGAGCAGTACTTC.

The CDR3 region is CASSRGTSGYTDTQYF. CDR3 DNA: TGTGCCAGCAGCAGGGGGACTAGCGGTTACACAGATACGCAGTATTTT. J is TRBJ2-3 and V is TRBV5-4, with 11 positions matching TRBD2. The CDR3 has 16 residues. From germline, CDR1 is SGHNT and CDR2 YYREEE (reference sequence). The junction had 6 bases not matched to a gene; V was cut back by 4 bases and J by 2 bases.

The chain has TRBV7-2 and TRBJ2-7, with 8 bases aligning to TRBD1. Germline lookup yields CDR1 SGHTA and CDR2 FQGNSA. The length of the CDR3 is 16 residues. J gave up 2 bases and V 0 bases, and 6 bases lay outside the gene matches. CDR3 bases: TGTGCCAGCAGCTTAGCTAGGACAGGGCGGCCCTACGAGCAGTACTTC. Residues: CASSLARTGRPYEQYF.

The V call is TRBV19, the J call TRBJ2-7; maybe TRBD2 (5 bases). CDR1 is LNHDA and CDR2 is SQIVND in the germline V gene (reference sequence). This CDR3 spans 14 amino acids. Between the trimmed V and J ends, which lost 5 bases and 3 bases, there was a span of 14 bases. DNA for the CDR3: TGTGCCAGTAGTGCAGGTGGAGGTGGCTACGAGCAGTACTTC. Its protein is CASSAGGGGYEQYF.

V usage is TRBV2 and J usage is TRBJ1-5, with 8 bases identical to TRBD1. The junction had 7 bases not matched to a gene; V was cut back by 6 bases and J by 3 bases. The length of the CDR3 is 15 residues. From germline, CDR1 is SNHLY and CDR2 FYNNEI. The CDR3 loop reads CASRAGQGPNQPQHF. CDR3 nucleotides: TGTGCCAGCAGGGCAGGACAGGGACCCAATCAGCCCCAGCATTTT. The whole variable domain, remainder taken from reference TRBV2 and TRBJ1-5, is EPEVTQTPSHQVTQMGQEVILRCVPISNHLYFYWYRQILGQKVEFLVSFYNNEISEKSEIFDDQFSVERPDGSNFTLKIRSTKLEDSAMYFCASRAGQGPNQPQHFGDGTRLSIL.

The J gene is TRBJ1-2, the V gene TRBV4-1, with D hard to call. The CDR3 sequence is 15 residues long. The germline V gene has CDR1 MGHRA and CDR2 YSYEKL. The V end lost 0 bases, the J end lost 6 bases, and 14 bases lay between the germline ends. CDR3: CASSQDNYEVDGYTF. CDR3 DNA sequence: TGCGCCAGCAGCCAAGACAACTACGAGGTCGATGGCTACACCTTC.

The chain links TRBV30 to TRBJ2-1; TRBD1 is a possible D gene (6 bases). The V gene's germline CDR1 is GTSNPN and CDR2 SVGIG (reference sequence). The CDR3 sequence is 13 residues long. The V and J ends lost 4 bases and 4 bases respectively, with 11 bases between them. CDR3 sequence (DNA): TGTGCCTGGACCGGGACACCATACAATGAGCAGTTCTTC. It specifies CAWTGTPYNEQFF.

J is TRBJ1-3 and V is TRBV25-1, with TRBD1 as a possible D gene (5 bases). CDR3 length: 13 residues. The germline V gene has CDR1 MGHDK and CDR2 SYGVNS. V shed 7 bases and J shed 4 bases, with 11 bases lying between them. CDR3 region: CASTEGWGNTIYF. The DNA for the CDR3 is TGTGCCAGCACCGAGGGGTGGGGAAACACCATATATTTT. The full variable domain, its missing parts supplied by reference TRBV25-1 and TRBJ1-3, is EADIYQTPRYLVIGTGKKITLECSQTMGHDKMYWYQQDPGMELHLIHYSYGVNSTEKGDLSSESTVSRIRTEHFPLTLESARPSHTSQYLCASTEGWGNTIYFGEGSWLTVV.

The chain employs TRBV18 and TRBJ2-1; 8 bases align to TRBD2. V gave up 3 bases and J gave up 7 bases; unmatched junction bases: 14. The CDR3 contains 17 residues. Germline CDR1 KGHSH, CDR2 LQKENI. The CDR3 spells CASSPPLWEKRENEQFF. In DNA, the CDR3 is TGTGCCAGCTCACCCCCTTTGTGGGAAAAGCGGGAGAATGAGCAGTTCTTC.

The chain couples TRBV5-1 to TRBJ1-2; 7 bases agree with TRBD1. Germline V gives CDR1 SGHRS, CDR2 YFSETQ. CDR3 length equals 15 residues. J gave up 8 bases and V 3 bases, and 13 bases lay outside the gene matches. The CDR3 spells CASSSFLRGKLGYTF. The CDR3 coding sequence is TGCGCCAGCAGCTCATTCCTCAGGGGGAAGTTGGGCTACACCTTC.

The rearrangement uses TRBV6-1 and TRBJ1-2; 7 positions match TRBD1. With 2 bases clipped from V and 5 bases from J, the junction kept 8 bases outside the gene matches. The CDR3 runs to 15 residues. The germline V gene has CDR1 MNHNS and CDR2 SASEGT. The CDR3 nucleotides read TGTGCCAGCAGTGAAATTGTACAGGGGACGTATGGCTACACCTTC. As protein: CASSEIVQGTYGYTF.

To note about this clone: The sample holds other DNA sequences that translate to the same CDR3. The chain links TRBV30 to TRBJ1-4; the D is unclear. There are 14 residues in the CDR3. The germline gives CDR1 GTSNPN, CDR2 SVGIG (reference sequence). V gave up 0 bases and J gave up 0 bases, with 5 bases separating them. This CDR3 is CAWSVGATNEKLFF. CDR3 DNA: TGTGCCTGGAGTGTTGGGGCAACTAATGAAAAACTGTTTTTT. Based on the CDR3 plus reference TRBV30 and TRBJ1-4, the full variable domain is SQTIHQWPATLVQPVGSPLSLECTVEGTSNPNLYWYRQAAGRGLQLLFYSVGIGQISSEVPQNLSASRPQDRQFILSSKKLLLSDSGFYLCAWSVGATNEKLFFGSGTQLSVL.

In its sample, this clone was seen a few times. V gene TRBV5-1 combines with J gene TRBJ2-7, with D maybe TRBD2 (6 bases). CDR1 SGHRS and CDR2 YFSETQ come from the germline V gene. The CDR3 length is 14 residues. V lost 0 bases, J lost 10 bases, and 17 bases lay in between. CDR3 region: CASSLEFAGRHQYF. CDR3 DNA sequence: TGCGCCAGCAGCTTGGAATTTGCGGGAAGGCATCAGTACTTC.

With respect to this clone: Other DNA sequences from this sample encode an identical CDR3 as well. The rearrangement joins TRBV5-1 to TRBJ1-1; D possibly corresponds to TRBD1 (5 bases). The length of the CDR3 is 13 residues. Trimming removed 2 bases at V and 5 bases at J, with 10 bases between. Looked up from germline, CDR1 is SGHRS and CDR2 is YFSETQ. The CDR3 region has the DNA TGCGCCAGCAGCTTAGAAGGGGTAACTGAAGCTTTCTTT. As protein: CASSLEGVTEAFF.

This clone was detected only a few times. V and J are TRBV5-4 and TRBJ2-2; 9 bases are shared with TRBD1. V was pared by 5 bases and J by 5 bases, with 7 bases of the junction left unmatched. There are 15 residues in the CDR3. CDR1 and CDR2 (germline): SGHNT, YYREEE (reference sequence). The CDR3 region is CASSHDRGRTGELFF. The CDR3 DNA reads TGTGCCAGCAGTCACGACAGGGGGAGGACCGGGGAGCTGTTTTTT.

V gene TRBV6-5 combines with J gene TRBJ2-7; TRBD1 agrees at 8 bases. This CDR3 has 14 residues. Germline V gene sequence: CDR1 MNHEY, CDR2 SVGAGI. The V gene end was trimmed by 10 bases and the J gene end by 2 bases; junction bases not matched to a gene: 10. DNA for the CDR3: TGTGCCACCACCTATACGACAGGGGCCTACGAGCAGTACTTC. It yields the protein CATTYTTGAYEQYF.

The chain uses TRBV5-1 and TRBJ2-7, with D perhaps assigned TRBD1 or TRBD2 (5 bases each). Looked up from germline, CDR1 is SGHRS and CDR2 is YFSETQ. The CDR3 sequence is 16 residues long. The V gene lost 4 bases and the J gene lost 4 bases, with 21 bases spanning the gap. The CDR3 DNA reads TGCGCCAGCAGCCTCCAGCCCGGGGCCGCGATTTACGAGCAGTACTTC. It specifies CASSLQPGAAIYEQYF.

The J gene is TRBJ1-1, the V gene TRBV5-4, with D possibly TRBD1 on 6 matching bases. The CDR3 totals 15 residues. Trimming shortened V by 0 bases and J by 5 bases, and 14 bases separated the two germline ends. Germline V gene sequence: CDR1 SGHNT, CDR2 YYREEE (reference sequence). This CDR3 is CASSLGAGALTEAFF. In DNA, the CDR3 is TGTGCCAGCAGCTTGGGTGCGGGGGCGCTTACTGAAGCTTTCTTT.

This clone was found once. The chain is built from TRBV11-2 and TRBJ1-2; D gene uncertain. The CDR3 sequence is 12 residues long. The germline V and J ends were trimmed by 0 bases and 6 bases, with 5 bases remaining between them. From germline, CDR1 is SGHAT and CDR2 FQNNGV. Written as DNA, the CDR3 is TGTGCCAGCAGCTTAGAAGGTGATGGCTACACCTTC. This gives the protein CASSLEGDGYTF.